One sample yielded the 20 T cell receptor beta chains listed below, sequenced in a study of cytomegalovirus exposure and HLA in healthy donors. This table comes from immunoSEQ multiplex PCR, and its TCRdb copy is limited to in-frame clones, with some not included. This sample carries 300,000 to 450,000 clones, 86% of them seen once, and the ten largest clones take over 0.75%. Specimen: PBMCs. All receptors derive from a woman between 18 and 29 years old in good health and CMV-seronegative.

The CDR3: CASSIAGTSGLYEQYF. CDR3 DNA sequence: TGTGCCAGCAGTATCGCCGGGACTAGCGGGTTGTACGAGCAGTACTTC. The chain combines TRBV27 with TRBJ2-7; the match to TRBD2 covers 12 bases. This CDR3 is 16 amino acids long. With 5 bases clipped from V and 4 bases from J, the junction kept 9 bases outside the gene matches. CDR1 and CDR2 from the germline V gene are MNHEY and SMNVEV (reference sequence).

This sequence joins TRBV10-3 and TRBJ2-7, with D tentatively TRBD1 (5 bases). The germline gives CDR1 ENHRY, CDR2 SYGVKD. CDR3 length: 17 residues. Trimming removed 2 bases at V and 2 bases at J, with 19 bases between. CDR3 amino acids: CAISEITGFWNPYEQYF. The CDR3 coding sequence is TGTGCCATCAGTGAGATAACAGGTTTTTGGAACCCCTACGAGCAGTACTTC.

This clone has more than one count but fewer than ten. The CDR3 DNA reads as TGCACCAGCAGCCAGGAACTAGCGGGCGGTACAGATACGCAGTATTTT. This encodes CTSSQELAGGTDTQYF. The V gene is TRBV1, the J gene TRBJ2-3; the D call of TRBD2 is as the table states it, not checked on the DNA. TRBV1 constitutes a pseudogene. There are 16 residues in the CDR3.

This chain connects TRBV7-6 to TRBJ2-5; TRBD1 aligns across 8 bases. CDR3 length: 15 amino acids. Germline V gene sequence: CDR1 SGHVS, CDR2 FNYEAQ. V lost 6 bases and J lost 2; bases outside the gene matches: 8. This CDR3 is CASRPGTGLQETQYF. DNA of the CDR3: TGTGCCAGCAGACCCGGGACAGGTCTTCAAGAGACCCAGTACTTC.

This sequence joins TRBV5-1 and TRBJ2-2; TRBD2 matches at 9 bases. The ends lost 2 bases at V and 1 base at J; junction bases unmatched: 3. This CDR3 is 16 amino acids long. The germline V gene encodes CDR1 SGHRS and CDR2 YFSETQ. The CDR3 coding sequence is TGCGCCAGCAGCTTTCCACTAGCGGGGAACACCGGGGAGCTGTTTTTT. As protein: CASSFPLAGNTGELFF.

This chain links TRBV5-4 with TRBJ2-3; unclear D gene. Trimming took off 4 bases at V and 4 bases at J, with 7 bases between the two ends. This CDR3 region has 12 residues. CDR1 and CDR2 from the germline V gene are SGHNT and YYREEE (reference sequence). The CDR3 DNA reads TGTGCCAGCAGCCCTATGGCAGATACGCAGTATTTT. Encoded protein: CASSPMADTQYF. The variable domain in full, with the rest retrieved from reference TRBV5-4 and TRBJ2-3, is ETGVTQSPTHLIKTRGQQVTLRCSSQSGHNTVSWYQQALGQGPQFIFQYYREEENGRGNFPPRFSGLQFPNYSSELNVNALELDDSALYLCASSPMADTQYFGPGTRLTVL.

The V call is TRBV19, the J call TRBJ1-5; weak D call: TRBD1 (5 bases). The CDR3 is made up of 15 amino acids. Germline V gene lookup returns CDR1 LNHDA and CDR2 SQIVND (reference sequence). V was clipped by 10 bases and J by 0 bases, with 16 bases between them. This CDR3 is CATVLRGGSNQPQHF. The CDR3 bases are TGTGCCACCGTTCTGAGGGGAGGTAGCAATCAGCCCCAGCATTTT.

This chain connects TRBV28 to TRBJ2-6; 8 bases map to TRBD1. CDR1 is MDHEN and CDR2 is SYDVKM in the germline V gene. V lost 3 bases, J lost 4 bases, and 2 bases stayed unmatched. The CDR3 consists of 15 residues. The CDR3 bases are TGTGCCAGCAGTTTCAGGGGGCTGGGGGCCAACGTCCTGACTTTC. Translation gives CASSFRGLGANVLTF.

This clone came up a few times. This chain links TRBV27 with TRBJ1-1; D gene unclear. The CDR3 covers 13 residues. Trimming left V 5 bases short and J 1 base short, with 8 bases between. Per germline, CDR1 MNHEY and CDR2 SMNVEV (reference sequence). For the CDR3, the DNA is TGTGCCAGCAGTCGCAGAGGGAACACTGAAGCTTTCTTT. As protein: CASSRRGNTEAFF.

Here the CDR3 DNA reads TGCGCCAGCAGCCAAGACGGGGTCCCAAGCTCCGAGCAGTACTTC. This translates into CASSQDGVPSSEQYF. V and J are TRBV4-1 and TRBJ2-7, with D possibly TRBD2 on 5 matching bases. The CDR3 consists of 15 residues. CDR1 is MGHRA and CDR2 is YSYEKL in the germline V gene. V dropped 0 bases and J dropped 6 bases, with 15 bases sitting between them.

This chain links TRBV5-4 with TRBJ1-1, with unresolved D. V lost 5 bases and J 5 bases, leaving 16 bases between the germline ends. The length of the CDR3 is 14 residues. Per the germline V gene, CDR1 is SGHNT and CDR2 is YYREEE (reference sequence). CDR3 amino acids: CASSRPGVGTEAFF. DNA for the CDR3: TGTGCCAGCAGTCGGCCGGGAGTTGGGACTGAAGCTTTCTTT.

The CDR3 region has the DNA TGTGCCTGGAGTGATCTCCCCAATTCACCCCTCCACTTT. Translating gives CAWSDLPNSPLHF. The chain has TRBV30 and TRBJ1-6; no definite D call. Germline loops: CDR1 GTSNPN, CDR2 SVGIG (reference sequence). CDR3 length equals 13 residues. With 1 base removed from V and 7 bases from J, the gap between germline ends came to 8 bases.

The chain couples TRBV28 to TRBJ1-5; D remains ambiguous. The germline gives CDR1 MDHEN, CDR2 SYDVKM. CDR3 length: 14 residues. V lost 2 bases and J lost 7, with 12 bases in between. The CDR3 region is CASSLPQSGQPQHF. The DNA for the CDR3 is TGTGCCAGCAGTTTACCTCAATCGGGACAGCCCCAGCATTTT.

The chain couples TRBV5-4 to TRBJ2-2; 11 positions match TRBD2. J gave up 7 bases and V 0 bases, and 8 bases lay outside the gene matches. The CDR3 sequence is 17 residues long. Germline CDR1 SGHNT, CDR2 YYREEE (reference sequence). This CDR3 is CASSLEASGRFVGELFF. For the CDR3, the DNA is TGTGCCAGCAGCTTGGAGGCTAGCGGGAGGTTCGTCGGGGAGCTGTTTTTT.

J is TRBJ2-7 and V is TRBV6-1, with 8 bases lining up with TRBD1. The CDR3 contains 18 residues. Germline CDR1 MNHNS, CDR2 SASEGT. The junction had 18 bases not matched to a gene; V was cut back by 2 bases and J by 6 bases. CDR3 nucleotide sequence: TGTGCCAGCAGTGAACATGCGGGTGGGACAGGTGTCCTGGGCGAGCAGTACTTC. It encodes CASSEHAGGTGVLGEQYF.

V usage is TRBV6-5 and J usage is TRBJ2-7, with D perhaps TRBD1 (5 bases). The germline V and J ends were trimmed by 0 bases and 1 base, with 10 bases remaining between them. The CDR3 is made up of 15 amino acids. Germline assignment: CDR1 MNHEY and CDR2 SVGAGI. CDR3 in amino acids: CASSYSLSGSYEQYF. The DNA for the CDR3 is TGTGCCAGCAGTTACTCACTCTCAGGGTCCTACGAGCAGTACTTC.

The rearrangement uses TRBV9 and TRBJ2-1, with D possibly TRBD2 on 7 matching bases. This CDR3 contains 15 residues. V gave up 3 bases and J gave up 4 bases, with 14 bases separating them. Germline values: CDR1 SGDLS, CDR2 YYNGEE. The CDR3 DNA reads as TGTGCCAGCAGCGCAACGGGGGGCCGGTACAATGAGCAGTTCTTC. Protein product: CASSATGGRYNEQFF.

The genes are TRBV28 and TRBJ1-1, with 7 nucleotides matching TRBD1. The trim removed 4 bases at V and 11 bases at J, leaving 7 bases unmatched. The CDR3 is 12 amino acids. The germline gives CDR1 MDHEN, CDR2 SYDVKM. Written as DNA, the CDR3 is TGTGCCAGCAGTTCCCTTGACAGGGAGGCTTTCTTT. This sequence encodes CASSSLDREAFF. Based on the CDR3 plus reference TRBV28 and TRBJ1-1, the full variable domain is DVKVTQSSRYLVKRTGEKVFLECVQDMDHENMFWYRQDPGLGLRLIYFSYDVKMKEKGDIPEGYSVSREKKERFSLILESASTNQTSMYLCASSSLDREAFFGQGTRLTVV.

The chain employs TRBV6-1 and TRBJ2-4; the D gene is possibly TRBD2 (6 bases). The germline V and J ends were trimmed by 1 base and 0 bases, with 7 bases remaining between them. This CDR3 is built from 15 residues. Germline CDR1 MNHNS, CDR2 SASEGT. In DNA form, the CDR3 reads TGTGCCAGCAGTGAAGGGAGGGTAGCCAAAAACATTCAGTACTTC. Translation: CASSEGRVAKNIQYF.

The chain uses TRBV7-9 and TRBJ2-5; 7 bases match TRBD2. Germline CDR1 reads SEHNR; CDR2 reads FQNEAQ (reference sequence). Trimming cost V 6 bases and J 3 bases; bases outside gene matches: 7. The CDR3 totals 14 residues. Written as DNA, the CDR3 is TGTGCCAGCAGGCGGGCGGGGGAGAAAGAGACCCAGTACTTC. It yields the protein CASRRAGEKETQYF.